This T cell receptor beta chain was captured by sequencing in a study of T-cell reconstitution after alpha-beta-depleted transplantation in children. Unique molecular identifiers were built into the TCRbeta library. Via MiXCR, TCRdb re-called the PCR reads, giving one row per CDR3 protein. The sample consists of a few hundred thousand distinct CDR3 sequences, over 9% of them appearing once. This clonotype was picked up many times. V was clipped by 8 bases and J by 4 bases; unmatched bases: 11. The germline CDR1 and CDR2 sequences are SEHNR and FQNEAQ (reference sequence). This CDR3 has 15 residues. The material sequenced was PBMCs from the stem cell graft donor, taken from the stem cell graft. The TCR sequence derives from a human donor who donated a stem cell graft to a child with acute lymphoblastic leukemia. This chain connects TRBV7-9 to TRBJ2-1; 7 bases map to TRBD2. CDR3 DNA sequence: TGTGCCAGCTCCCTTGGGGAGGGTATGTACAATGAGCAGTTCTTC. Translated, it gives CASSLGEGMYNEQFF.